This T cell receptor beta chain was found in a study of blood T cell repertoires in COVID-19. On the study more broadly: Collection of acute and convalescent COVID-19 samples took place in the United States, Italy and Spain. PBMCs, B-cell-depleted T cells, or T cells provided the cDNA or gDNA that made up the material.

Assay: immunoSEQ multiplex PCR; the TCRdb copy retains only in-frame clones and omits some. The data contain approximately 480,000 clones, 89% of them singletons. Losses at the gene ends were 6 bases for V and 5 bases for J; bases not matched to a gene: 3. CDR1 is MNHEY and CDR2 is SMNVEV in the germline V gene (reference sequence). The CDR3 loop spans 14 amino acids. The gene calls are TRBV27 and TRBJ2-5, with TRBD2 matching over 13 bases. Sequenced: peripheral blood. The origin of this receptor is a man between 18 and 35 years old with COVID-19, enrolled during active disease. CDR3 coding DNA: TGTGCCAGCAGAGGACTAGCGGGGGCCGAGACCCAGTACTTC. The encoded protein is CASRGLAGAETQYF.